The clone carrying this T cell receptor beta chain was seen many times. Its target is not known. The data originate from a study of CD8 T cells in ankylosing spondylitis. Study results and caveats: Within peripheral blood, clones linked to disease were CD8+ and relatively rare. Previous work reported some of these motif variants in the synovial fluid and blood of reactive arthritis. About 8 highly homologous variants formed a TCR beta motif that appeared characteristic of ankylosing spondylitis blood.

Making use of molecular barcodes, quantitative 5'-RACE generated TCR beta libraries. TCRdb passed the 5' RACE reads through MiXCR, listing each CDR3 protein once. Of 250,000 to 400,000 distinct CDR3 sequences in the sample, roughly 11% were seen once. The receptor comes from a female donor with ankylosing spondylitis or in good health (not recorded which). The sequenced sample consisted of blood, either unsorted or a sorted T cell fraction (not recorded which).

The CDR3 is CSASPRADTQYF. In nucleotides, the CDR3 is TGCAGTGCTAGTCCCCGGGCAGATACGCAGTATTTT. The V and J genes are TRBV20-1 and TRBJ2-3; no definite D call. CDR3 size: 12 residues. The V end lost 3 bases, the J end lost 4 bases, and 8 bases lay between the germline ends. In germline, CDR1 is DFQATT, CDR2 SNEGSKA (reference sequence).